The sample holds many counts of the clone carrying this T cell receptor (beta chain). No antigen is known for it. This sample was taken from a study of identical twins. Broader study findings: Excess sharing by twins proved weaker in beta out-of-frame sequences. While abundant cord blood beta clonotypes carried fewer insertions, memory repertoires showed no such pattern.

Unmatched junction bases numbered 15, after V lost 7 bases and J lost 14 bases. This CDR3 is built from 15 residues. From germline, CDR1 is SGHTA and CDR2 FQGNSA. Template switching, a step in the protocol, added a universal primer site, and cDNA carried unique molecular identifiers. TCRdb reprocessed the 5' RACE reads with MiXCR, giving one entry per CDR3 protein. The sample holds a few hundred thousand distinct CDR3 sequences, about an eighth seen once. The sample also formed part of further work on yellow fever vaccine responses in identical twins. From that report: After vaccination, twins' T cell response reportedly seemed partly convergent, partly personalized.

The chain joins TRBV7-2 to TRBJ1-6, with 9 bases matching TRBD1. The sequenced material came from memory (CD45RO+) T cells sorted from blood. The TCR comes from a woman younger than 35 in good health. Here the CDR3 DNA reads TGTGCCAGCACCGTTCCGGGACAGGGCGTTGGGGCCCTCCACTTT. Its translation is CASTVPGQGVGALHF.